The T cell receptor beta chain described here comes from a study of beta chain features in type 1 diabetes. Whole-study findings and limits: In every one of the four CD4+ subsets, TCRB CDR3s were moderately but significantly shorter in Type 1 diabetes patients.

Concerning this clone: Its antigen remains unknown.

The authors reverse transcribed all of the isolated RNA, so sequencing captured expressed TCRB transcripts. The protocol was immunoSEQ multiplex PCR, while the TCRdb copy is restricted to in-frame clones and leaves out a portion. Counted here are some 640,000 clones, roughly an eighth occurring once; the ten biggest clones make up 0.03% to 0.04%. CDR1 and CDR2 (germline): SGHRS, YFSETQ. Trimming stripped 3 bases from V and 2 bases from J, with 12 bases between. CDR3 size: 16 residues. The sample consisted of naive CD4+ T cells from blood. The chain combines TRBV5-1 with TRBJ2-6, with D possibly matching TRBD2 (5 bases). This sequence was found in a man between 18 and 29 years old with type 1 diabetes. Here the CDR3 DNA reads TGCGCCAGCAGCTGGTTCCCCGGGGCTGGGGCCAACGTCCTGACTTTC. Protein sequence: CASSWFPGAGANVLTF.